This T cell receptor (beta chain) appears in the sequencing data of a study of graft-versus-host responses after intestinal transplantation. Study overall: Each of the recipients got a multivisceral, liver-intestinal, or isolated intestinal transplant.

Generated by immunoSEQ multiplex PCR, the TCRdb table keeps only in-frame clones and is missing some. The data hold 20,000 to 25,000 clones, with almost 95% observed a single time. This CDR3 has 16 amino acids. Trimming left V 5 bases short and J 5 bases short, with 21 bases between. Germline V gene sequence: CDR1 SGHAT, CDR2 FQNNGV. The TCR comes from a human patient who received an intestinal transplant, so some T cells may come from the graft donor. The chain carries TRBV11-2 and TRBJ2-5; perhaps TRBD1 as D (7 bases). The sample was PBMCs, taken about 250 days after intestinal transplant. The CDR3 spells CASSEGTASGGETQYF. Written as DNA, the CDR3 is TGTGCCAGCAGCGAGGGGACGGCCTCAGGGGGGGAGACCCAGTACTTC. Looking up the rest from reference TRBV11-2 and TRBJ2-5 gives the full variable domain: EAGVAQSPRYKIIEKRQSVAFWCNPISGHATLYWYQQILGQGPKLLIQFQNNGVVDDSQLPKDRFSAERLKGVDSTLKIQPAKLEDSAVYLCASSEGTASGGETQYFGPGTRLLVL.